The 16 T cell receptor beta chains given below trace back to one sample, sequenced in a study of technical replicates of blood from a handful of donors. The table came from immunoSEQ multiplex PCR; TCRdb's copy has only in-frame clones and leaves some out. The repertoire holds 80,000 or so clones, roughly 96% seen once, with around 0.18% in the top ten. Material for sequencing was T cells isolated from PBMCs. The receptors here all came from a human donor in good health.

This sequence joins TRBV4-1 and TRBJ2-7; D possibly corresponds to TRBD1 (5 bases). This CDR3 region has 15 residues. Germline assignment: CDR1 MGHRA and CDR2 YSYEKL. V was trimmed by 1 base and J by 9 bases, leaving 19 bases between them. CDR3 sequence reads: CASSQVGSGHTGQYF. CDR3 bases: TGCGCCAGCAGCCAAGTAGGTTCAGGGCATACGGGGCAGTACTTC.

To note about this clone: A much larger clone lies one base from this, so it may be a read error. This chain joins TRBV21-1 and TRBJ1-2. TRBV21-1 is a pseudogene. The CDR3 loop spans 18 amino acids. CDR3 nucleotide sequence: TGTGCCAGCAGCCCCAAGTGGTGGCGGCAGGGGAGGGACTATGGCTACACCTTC. Translating gives CASSPKWWRQGRDYGYTF.

The chain has TRBV2 and TRBJ1-5; no firm D call. This CDR3 has 14 amino acids. V lost 3 bases to trimming and J lost 5 bases, with 11 bases between them. Germline values: CDR1 SNHLY, CDR2 FYNNEI. The chain's CDR3 is CASSDVRYYQPQHF. DNA of the CDR3: TGTGCCAGCAGTGATGTGAGGTATTATCAGCCCCAGCATTTT.

The rearrangement links TRBV27 to TRBJ2-4; 8 bases map to TRBD2. Germline assignment: CDR1 MNHEY and CDR2 SMNVEV (reference sequence). V trimming: 4 bases; J trimming: 7 bases; junction bases outside the gene matches: 21. This CDR3 region has 19 residues. This CDR3 is CASSSNIVTGGRFFNIQYF. The CDR3 region has the DNA TGTGCCAGCAGTTCCAATATTGTAACGGGGGGGCGGTTTTTTAACATTCAGTACTTC.

The chain joins TRBV28 to TRBJ2-5, with TRBD2 identical over 13 bases. The CDR3 runs to 16 residues. From germline, CDR1 is MDHEN and CDR2 SYDVKM. The J segment lost 3 bases and the V segment lost 4 bases, leaving 5 bases of the junction unmatched. The CDR3 DNA reads as TGTGCCAGCAGTTCCAGGACTAGCGGGAGTGAAGAGACCCAGTACTTC. It is translated as CASSSRTSGSEETQYF.

The J gene is TRBJ1-1, the V gene TRBV7-9; no firm D call. The CDR3 covers 16 residues. Trimming took off 5 bases at V and 1 base at J, with 17 bases between the two ends. The germline V gene encodes CDR1 SEHNR and CDR2 FQNEAQ (reference sequence). Here the CDR3 reads CASSRLYGMTNTEAFF. The DNA of the CDR3 is TGTGCCAGCAGCCGCCTATACGGGATGACGAACACTGAAGCTTTCTTT.

This clone came up a few times. V usage is TRBV4-1 and J usage is TRBJ2-1; no reliable D call. Germline V CDR1 and CDR2: MGHRA, YSYEKL. This CDR3 comprises 15 residues. Trimming stripped 0 bases from V and 1 base from J, with 7 bases between. CDR3 loop: CASSQDSNSYNEQFF. CDR3 DNA: TGCGCCAGCAGCCAAGATAGTAATTCCTACAATGAGCAGTTCTTC.

CDR3 in DNA: TGCGCCAGCAGTCATATTTACAGGCCCCAGGCCCCGCACGAGCAGTACTTC. Translated, it gives CASSHIYRPQAPHEQYF. The chain couples TRBV23-1 to TRBJ2-7; possibly TRBD1 for D (5 bases). TRBV23-1 is treated as an ORF (open reading frame) with a function not yet certain. Trimming took 3 bases from V and 5 from J, leaving 23 bases between them. The CDR3 contains 17 residues.

The rearrangement uses TRBV5-1 and TRBJ2-2; no reliable D call. Per germline, CDR1 SGHRS and CDR2 YFSETQ. The CDR3 spans 11 residues. V lost 10 bases and J lost 6, with 10 bases in between. CDR3 region: CACGAAGELFF. CDR3 bases: TGCGCCTGCGGCGCGGCCGGGGAGCTGTTTTTT.

The gene calls are TRBV19 and TRBJ1-1; D is unclear. The CDR3 length is 14 residues. V was shortened by 6 bases and J by 0 bases, with 11 bases between the two germline ends. CDR1 is LNHDA, CDR2 SQIVND, per germline (reference sequence). CDR3 nucleotides: TGTGCCAGTAGGTACAGCACGATGAACACTGAAGCTTTCTTT. This gives the protein CASRYSTMNTEAFF.

This clone has a single count. The chain recombines TRBV5-1 with TRBJ2-7, with D maybe TRBD1 (5 bases). The CDR3 is made up of 14 amino acids. The germline CDR1 and CDR2 sequences are SGHRS and YFSETQ. Trimming cost V 0 bases and J 2 bases, with 9 bases left between them. DNA for the CDR3: TGCGCCAGCAGCTTGGGGGCAGGGACCTACGAGCAGTACTTC. Translated: CASSLGAGTYEQYF.

The rearrangement joins TRBV6-5 to TRBJ2-1, with a tentative D call TRBD2 (5 bases). Germline lookup yields CDR1 MNHEY and CDR2 SVGAGI. CDR3 size: 14 residues. Trimming removed 7 bases at V and 4 bases at J, with 14 bases between. Here the CDR3 reads CASTTIRGYNEQFF. In DNA form, the CDR3 reads TGTGCCAGCACGACTATCCGGGGTTACAATGAGCAGTTCTTC.

The chain carries TRBV7-6 and TRBJ1-6, with 9 bases aligning to TRBD1. Germline trimming cut 6 bases from V and 9 bases from J; bases unmatched to any gene: 12. The CDR3 has 16 residues. Germline V gives CDR1 SGHVS, CDR2 FNYEAQ. This CDR3 reads CASSLTGGEGRSPLHF. DNA of the CDR3: TGTGCCAGCAGTCTTACAGGGGGCGAAGGACGTTCACCCCTCCACTTT.

The V and J genes are TRBV7-9 and TRBJ2-1; the match to TRBD2 covers 9 bases. The germline CDR1 and CDR2 sequences are SEHNR and FQNEAQ (reference sequence). The CDR3 contains 17 residues. With 0 bases clipped from V and 7 bases from J, the junction kept 10 bases outside the gene matches. The CDR3 sequence: CASSLAIAGAWLNEQFF. CDR3 sequence (DNA): TGTGCCAGCAGCTTAGCGATAGCGGGAGCATGGTTGAATGAGCAGTTCTTC.

V and J are TRBV7-9 and TRBJ1-1, with D unresolved. Germline V lookup: CDR1 SEHNR, CDR2 FQNEAQ (reference sequence). The CDR3 consists of 13 residues. The V and J ends lost 5 bases and 0 bases respectively, with 7 bases between them. The DNA for the CDR3 is TGTGCCAGCAGCCCCGAGATGAACACTGAAGCTTTCTTT. Its translation: CASSPEMNTEAFF.

CDR3 sequence reads: CASSYSFGQHNEQFF. DNA of the CDR3: TGTGCCAGCAGTTACTCGTTCGGACAGCACAATGAGCAGTTCTTC. V gene TRBV6-5 combines with J gene TRBJ2-1; D may be TRBD1 (6 bases). The CDR3 is made up of 15 amino acids. The germline V and J ends were trimmed by 0 bases and 5 bases, with 11 bases remaining between them. Germline V gives CDR1 MNHEY, CDR2 SVGAGI.